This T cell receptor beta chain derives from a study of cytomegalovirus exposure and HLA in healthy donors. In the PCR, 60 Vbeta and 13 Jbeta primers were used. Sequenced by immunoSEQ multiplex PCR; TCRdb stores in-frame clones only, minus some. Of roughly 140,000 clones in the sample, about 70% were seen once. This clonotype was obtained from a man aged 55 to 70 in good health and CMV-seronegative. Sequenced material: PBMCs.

In nucleotides, the CDR3 is TGTGCCAGCAGTGAATTTTCAGGGGAGACCCAGTACTTC. Translation gives CASSEFSGETQYF. The chain couples TRBV2 to TRBJ2-5, with a tentative D call TRBD1 (5 bases). The germline CDR1 and CDR2 sequences are SNHLY and FYNNEI. V gave up 2 bases and J gave up 5 bases, with 9 bases separating them. The CDR3 covers 13 residues.